This is a list of T cell receptor beta chains from one sample in a study of beta chain features in type 1 diabetes. Here immunoSEQ multiplex PCR was the method, and the copy in TCRdb shows in-frame clones only, minus some. The sample holds roughly 400,000 clones; about 15% are singletons and the top ten take 0.019%. The sequencing input was naive CD4+ T cells from blood. Receptor source: a woman between 18 and 29 years old in good health. CDR3s include the opening cysteine and the closing phenylalanine or tryptophan. The order of the fields is D gene, V gene, clone size, J gene, CDR3 DNA, CDR3 protein. The D gene is left open where the match is weak. Not every row has a clone size; where given, it reads once, few, many or a size class.

>.|TRBV5-6|few|TRBJ2-3
TGTGCCAGCAGCCCTCGCGGGGGCACAGATACGCAGTATTTT
CASSPRGGTDTQYF
>.|TRBV4-3|.|TRBJ1-4
TGCGCCAGCAGCCAAGTCGTTACGGGGTCAACTAATGAAAAACTGTTTTTT
CASSQVVTGSTNEKLFF
>.|TRBV9|.|TRBJ1-1
TGTGCCAGCAGCGCAGACAGTATGAACACTGAAGCTTTCTTT
CASSADSMNTEAFF
>.|TRBV28|.|TRBJ1-1
TGTGCCAGCACCCTGGACAGAGATGACACTGAAGCTTTCTTT
CASTLDRDDTEAFF
>TRBD1|TRBV30|few|TRBJ1-4
TGTGCCTGGAGTGCTGACAGGGTCGGAGAAAAACTGTTTTTT
CAWSADRVGEKLFF
>TRBD2|TRBV30|.|TRBJ2-1
TGTGCCTGGAGTGAGACTAGCGGTGGTGGGCAGTTCTTC
CAWSETSGGGQFF
>TRBD2|TRBV14|.|TRBJ2-7
TGTGCCAGCAGCCAACTAGCGGGAGGAGTTCACGAGCAGTACTTC
CASSQLAGGVHEQYF
>.|TRBV6-6|.|TRBJ2-5
TGTGCCAGCAGAGCGGCGGGGATAGAGACCCAGTACTTC
CASRAAGIETQYF
>.|TRBV6-5|few|TRBJ2-1
TGTGCCAGCAGTTTGAGTGTTCTCCCGGGGTACAATGAGCAGTTCTTC
CASSLSVLPGYNEQFF
>.|TRBV30|.|TRBJ1-5
TGTGCCTGGAGTGCCCCTCCTGAGCCCCAGCATTTT
CAWSAPPEPQHF
>TRBD2|TRBV29-1|few|TRBJ2-3
TGCAGCGTTGCTAGCGGGAGAATATATACGCAGTATTTT
CSVASGRIYTQYF
>TRBD1|TRBV2|few|TRBJ1-4
TGTGCCAGCAGTGACAGGACAGGGGATGAAAAACTGTTTTTT
CASSDRTGDEKLFF
>.|TRBV7-3|.|TRBJ2-6
TGTGCCAGCAGCCCCAGACTCTCTGGGGCCAACGTCCTGACTTTC
CASSPRLSGANVLTF
>.|TRBV10-3|.|TRBJ2-7
TGTGCCATCAGTGACCCAGGAATACAGCTGCAGCAGTACTTC
CAISDPGIQLQQYF
>TRBD2|TRBV19|.|TRBJ2-1
TGTGCCAGTAGTATCGTGACTAGCGGGAGCAATGAGCAGTTCTTC
CASSIVTSGSNEQFF
>TRBD2|TRBV7-9|few|TRBJ2-1
TGTGCCAGCAGCGCCGGGGGGTTCGAGGGGACTGAGCAGTTCTTC
CASSAGGFEGTEQFF
>TRBD1|TRBV25-1|.|TRBJ2-1
TGTGCCAGCAGCGGGACAGGGAGGTACAATGAGCAGTTCTTC
CASSGTGRYNEQFF
>TRBD1|TRBV6-6|once|TRBJ1-2
TGTGCCACCGCGGACAGGGAAGGACAAAACTATGGCTACACCTTC
CATADREGQNYGYTF
>.|TRBV19|.|TRBJ2-7
TGTGCCAGTAGCCGCGAGGACGAGCAGTACTTC
CASSREDEQYF
>TRBD2|TRBV9|.|TRBJ2-7
TGTGCCAGCGCGGGACTAGCCAACGAGCAGTACTTC
CASAGLANEQYF
>.|TRBV15|.|TRBJ1-3
TGTGCCACCAGCAGAGATCCCGGAGACACCATATATTTT
CATSRDPGDTIYF
>TRBD2|TRBV7-8|few|TRBJ2-7
TGTGCCAGCAGCCACCGGGGACTAAGCTACGAGCAGTACTTC
CASSHRGLSYEQYF
>.|TRBV6-5|.|TRBJ1-1
TGTGCCAGCAGTTACTCGTACGGGGTCGCGAACACTGAAGCTTTCTTT
CASSYSYGVANTEAFF
>.|TRBV28|few|TRBJ2-7
TGTGCCAGCGGGCGCCCCTCCTACGAGCAGTACTTC
CASGRPSYEQYF
>.|TRBV7-6|once|TRBJ1-2
TGTGCCAGCAGCTCCTCAAGGACAGTTGGCTACACCTTC
CASSSSRTVGYTF
>TRBD2|TRBV6-6|.|TRBJ2-7
TGTGCCAGCAGCAGGGGACTAGCCGGCTCCTACGAGCAGTACTTC
CASSRGLAGSYEQYF
>.|TRBV7-9|few|TRBJ2-5
TGTGCCAGCAGCTTCAGACAGCAAGAGACCCAGTACTTC
CASSFRQQETQYF
>TRBD2|TRBV7-9|.|TRBJ2-7
TGTGCCAGCAGCTTACCTACTAGCGTGCACGAGCAGTACTTC
CASSLPTSVHEQYF
>.|TRBV4-1|.|TRBJ2-7
TGCGCCAGCAGCCAAGAAGTTTTTAGGCTCAGGGGCTCGTCCTACGAGCAGTACTTC
CASSQEVFRLRGSSYEQYF
>.|TRBV7-9|few|TRBJ1-5
TGTGCCAGCAGCCCCGTAGGGGATAGCCGGGCCCAGCATTTT
CASSPVGDSRAQHF
>TRBD1|TRBV28|.|TRBJ1-1
TGTGCCAGCAGTTATACAGGGGTGAACACTGAAGCTTTCTTT
CASSYTGVNTEAFF
>TRBD1|TRBV29-1|few|TRBJ1-4
TGCAGCGTTGTATGGCAGGGGGAGGAAAAACTGTTTTTT
CSVVWQGEEKLFF
>TRBD1|TRBV5-1|few|TRBJ2-7
TGCGCCAGCAGACCCGGGACAGAATTCTACGAGCAGTACTTC
CASRPGTEFYEQYF
>TRBD2|TRBV29-1|.|TRBJ2-2
TGCAGCGGTGGGGGGGTGAGCGACACCGGGGAGCTGTTTTTT
CSGGGVSDTGELFF
>.|TRBV6-5|.|TRBJ1-1
TGTGCCAGCAGTTACTCAGCTCGGAACACTGAAGCTTTCTTT
CASSYSARNTEAFF
>.|TRBV9|.|TRBJ2-5
TGTGCCAGCAGCGTAGCCGGCAGGGGACAAGAGACCCAGTACTTC
CASSVAGRGQETQYF
>TRBD1|TRBV6-1|few|TRBJ1-2
TGTGCCAGCAGTGAGGACAGGGGCTATGGCTACACCTTC
CASSEDRGYGYTF
>TRBD2|TRBV30|.|TRBJ2-3
TGTGCCTGGAGTAAGGTGGGAGGGCAAGATACGCAGTATTTT
CAWSKVGGQDTQYF
>.|TRBV30|.|TRBJ2-5
TGTGCCTGGAGTGCCCTCGAGACCCAGTACTTC
CAWSALETQYF
>.|TRBV29-1|few|TRBJ2-3
TGCAGCGCCCTAGTCGGGGTGGTCACAGATACGCAGTATTTT
CSALVGVVTDTQYF
>.|TRBV28|.|TRBJ1-2
TGTGCCAGCAGTTTAACCCAGGTGAACTATGGCTACACCTTC
CASSLTQVNYGYTF
>TRBD1|TRBV5-6|.|TRBJ1-1
TGTGCCAGCAGCTTCCGGGACAGGGTAGGCACTGAAGCTTTCTTT
CASSFRDRVGTEAFF
>.|TRBV4-3|.|TRBJ1-1
TGCGCCAGCAGCCAAGATAGAACCCCTGAAGCTTTCTTT
CASSQDRTPEAFF
>.|TRBV6-1|.|TRBJ1-1
TGTGCCAGCAGTGAGATTGACTCAACTGAAGCTTTCTTT
CASSEIDSTEAFF
>.|TRBV7-9|few|TRBJ2-4
TGTGCCAGCAGCTTAACCGGACTGAAAAACATTCAGTACTTC
CASSLTGLKNIQYF
>TRBD1|TRBV4-3|few|TRBJ1-3
TGCGCCAGCAGCCAAGGCGTGTATTCGGGACAGGGGTCCTCTGGAAACACCATATATTTT
CASSQGVYSGQGSSGNTIYF
>TRBD2|TRBV5-6|few|TRBJ2-2
TGTGCCAGCAGCTTGTATCTAGCGGGGAACACCGGGGAGCTGTTTTTT
CASSLYLAGNTGELFF
>.|TRBV30|.|TRBJ2-3
TGTGCCTGGAGTTCGAGCGGAGCCCAGGGCACAGATACGCAGTATTTT
CAWSSSGAQGTDTQYF
>.|TRBV28|few|TRBJ1-3
TGTGCCAGCAGGACCTCCGGGGGTTCGAACACCATATATTTT
CASRTSGGSNTIYF
>TRBD2|TRBV7-9|.|TRBJ2-7
TGTGCCAGCAGCTTAGAAGTCGCTAGCGGGAAAGGGCAGTACTTC
CASSLEVASGKGQYF
>TRBD1|TRBV4-3|few|TRBJ2-7
TGCGCCAGCAGCCAGGGGACAGGAGTCCTCTACGAGCAGTACTTC
CASSQGTGVLYEQYF
>TRBD1|TRBV2|.|TRBJ2-7
TGTGCCAGCAGTGAAGCGCTCACGGACAGGACCATTACCTACGAGCAGTACTTC
CASSEALTDRTITYEQYF
>.|TRBV23-1|few|TRBJ1-2
TGCGCCAGCAGGCCTATCGTAACAACGTGCCCTCCGCGGGACTATGGCTACACCTTC
CASRPIVTTCPPRDYGYTF